These 5 T cell receptor beta chains were sequenced from one sample in a study of cytomegalovirus exposure and HLA in healthy donors. Primers: 60 Vbeta forward and 13 Jbeta reverse. The assay was immunoSEQ multiplex PCR, and TCRdb's table has in-frame clones only and misses some. The sample includes over 30,000 clones, roughly two thirds of them seen just once. The sample comprised PBMCs. The receptors originated from a middle-aged man in good health and CMV-seropositive.

The V gene is TRBV6-6, the J gene TRBJ1-5, with D uncertain. V shed 2 bases and J shed 9 bases, with 14 bases lying between them. Germline lookup yields CDR1 MNHNY and CDR2 SVGAGI (reference sequence). This CDR3 comprises 14 residues. DNA of the CDR3: TGTGCCAGCAGTTACGCGGGTGAAGTGGGGCCCCAGCATTTT. Translation: CASSYAGEVGPQHF.

The chain carries TRBV2 and TRBJ2-1, with D hard to call. CDR1 is SNHLY, CDR2 FYNNEI, per germline. Trimming cost V 8 bases and J 0 bases, with 8 bases left between them. The CDR3 totals 13 residues. The CDR3 is CASVRSSYNEQFF. As DNA, the CDR3 is TGTGCCAGCGTAAGGAGCTCCTACAATGAGCAGTTCTTC.

This clone was counted between two and nine times. CDR3 coding DNA: TGTGCCAGTAGTATAGGGACAGGGGTAGTCTACGAGCAGTACTTC. This gives the protein CASSIGTGVVYEQYF. The chain carries TRBV19 and TRBJ2-7; TRBD1 agrees at 9 bases. Germline V lookup: CDR1 LNHDA, CDR2 SQIVND (reference sequence). The CDR3 covers 15 residues. V trimming: 1 base; J trimming: 3 bases; junction bases outside the gene matches: 4.

The chain carries TRBV9 and TRBJ2-2; 8 bases align to TRBD1. The CDR3 has 17 amino acids. Losses at the gene ends were 3 bases for V and 0 bases for J; bases not matched to a gene: 7. Germline V gives CDR1 SGDLS, CDR2 YYNGEE. For the CDR3, the DNA is TGTGCCAGCAGCGCTTCGGACAGGGCCTCGAACACCGGGGAGCTGTTTTTT. Translated: CASSASDRASNTGELFF.

This chain connects TRBV28 to TRBJ1-6; TRBD1 agrees at 7 bases. From germline, CDR1 is MDHEN and CDR2 SYDVKM. The V segment lost 1 base and the J segment 6 bases; nucleotides outside the gene matches: 6. The CDR3 extends over 16 amino acids. CDR3 in DNA: TGTGCCAGCAGTTTATCCGACAGGGCTAGTAATTCACCCCTCCACTTT. Its protein product is CASSLSDRASNSPLHF.